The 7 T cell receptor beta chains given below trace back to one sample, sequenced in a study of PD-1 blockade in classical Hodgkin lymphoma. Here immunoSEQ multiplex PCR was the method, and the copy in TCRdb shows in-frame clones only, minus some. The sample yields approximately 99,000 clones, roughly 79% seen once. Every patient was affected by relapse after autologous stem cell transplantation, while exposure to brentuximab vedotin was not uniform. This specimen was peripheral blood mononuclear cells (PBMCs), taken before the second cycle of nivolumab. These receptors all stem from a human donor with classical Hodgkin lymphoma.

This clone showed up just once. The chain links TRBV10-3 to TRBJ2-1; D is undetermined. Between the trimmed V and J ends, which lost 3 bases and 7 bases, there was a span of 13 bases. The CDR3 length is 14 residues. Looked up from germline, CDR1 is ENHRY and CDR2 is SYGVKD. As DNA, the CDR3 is TGTGCCATCAGTGACCAGCAACTGGTGAATGAGCAGTTCTTC. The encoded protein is CAISDQQLVNEQFF.

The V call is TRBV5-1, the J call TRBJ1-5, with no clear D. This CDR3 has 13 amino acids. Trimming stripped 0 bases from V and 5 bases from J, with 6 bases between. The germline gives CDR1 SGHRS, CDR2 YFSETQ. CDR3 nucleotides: TGCGCCAGCAGCTTGGCCTGGGATCAGCCCCAGCATTTT. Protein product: CASSLAWDQPQHF.

Here the CDR3 reads CASSRNAGTGNEQFF. CDR3 DNA: TGTGCCAGCAGCCGAAACGCCGGGACAGGGAATGAGCAGTTCTTC. The chain uses TRBV11-1 and TRBJ2-1; 9 bases fit TRBD1. The CDR3 sequence is 15 residues long. V gave up 5 bases and J gave up 7 bases; unmatched junction bases: 9. In germline, CDR1 is SGHAT, CDR2 FQDESV (reference sequence).

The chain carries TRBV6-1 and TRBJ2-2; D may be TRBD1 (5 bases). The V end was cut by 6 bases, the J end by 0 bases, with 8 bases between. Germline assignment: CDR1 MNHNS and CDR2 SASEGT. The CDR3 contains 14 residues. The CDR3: CASRRQTNTGELFF. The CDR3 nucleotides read TGTGCCAGCAGGAGACAGACGAACACCGGGGAGCTGTTTTTT.

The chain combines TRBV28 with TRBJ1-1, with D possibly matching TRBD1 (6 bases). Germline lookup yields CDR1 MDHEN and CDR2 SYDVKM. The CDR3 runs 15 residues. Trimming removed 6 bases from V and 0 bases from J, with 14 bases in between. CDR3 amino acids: CASSSFGTMNTEAFF. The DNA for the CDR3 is TGTGCCAGCAGCTCTTTTGGGACAATGAACACTGAAGCTTTCTTT.

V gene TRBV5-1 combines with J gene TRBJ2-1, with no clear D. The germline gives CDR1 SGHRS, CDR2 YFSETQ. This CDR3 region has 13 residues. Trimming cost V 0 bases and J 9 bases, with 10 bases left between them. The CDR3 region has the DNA TGCGCCAGCAGCTTGGAAGTCCCGAGTGAGCAGTTCTTC. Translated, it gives CASSLEVPSEQFF.

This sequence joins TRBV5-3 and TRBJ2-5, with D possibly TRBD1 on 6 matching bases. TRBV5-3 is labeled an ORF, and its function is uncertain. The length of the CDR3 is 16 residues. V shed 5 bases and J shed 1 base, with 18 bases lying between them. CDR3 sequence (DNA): TGTGCCAGAAGGAAAAAGGGACACCTGAGCCAAGAGACCCAGTACTTC. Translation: CARRKKGHLSQETQYF.